These 24 T cell receptor beta chains came from one sample sequenced in a study of shared clonotypes between healthy human individuals. TCRdb's table, derived via immunoSEQ multiplex PCR, lists solely in-frame clones and lacks some. The sample records about 990,000 clones, 70% to 80% being singletons. The specimen was memory CD4+ T cells from PBMCs. Subset noted: CD45RA-negative fraction. These receptors were obtained from a young man in good health. Some clones in this sample may be carry-over from other donors' samples.

As to this clone: Other DNA sequences in the same sample also yield this CDR3. The chain combines TRBV7-9 with TRBJ1-3; TRBD1 matches 8 bases. This CDR3 is 13 amino acids long. Trimming removed 2 bases from V and 7 bases from J; junction bases left unmatched: 1. Germline V gene sequence: CDR1 SEHNR, CDR2 FQNEAQ (reference sequence). In DNA form, the CDR3 reads TGTGCCAGCAGCTTAAACAGGGGGAACACCATATATTTT. Protein product: CASSLNRGNTIYF. Complete variable domain (other parts from reference TRBV7-9 and TRBJ1-3): DTGVSQNPRHKITKRGQNVTFRCDPISEHNRLYWYRQTLGQGPEFLTYFQNEAQLEKSRLLSDRFSAERPKGSFSTLEIQRTEQGDSAMYLCASSLNRGNTIYFGEGSWLTVV.

Details on this clone: This could be a read error, since a much larger clone is one nucleotide away. The CDR3 protein is CASSLVAGVYNEQFF. The CDR3 DNA is TGTGCCAGCAGCTTGGTAGCGGGGGTCTACAATGAGCAGTTCTTC. V is TRBV5-5 and J is TRBJ2-1; TRBD2 agrees at 9 bases. The CDR3 contains 15 residues. J lost 3 bases, V lost 0 bases, and 1 base had no gene match. Germline V lookup: CDR1 SGHKS, CDR2 YYEKEE (reference sequence).

The rearrangement joins TRBV6-1 to TRBJ2-3, with D possibly TRBD2 on 5 matching bases. Trimming left V 1 base short and J 3 bases short, with 14 bases between. CDR1 is MNHNS and CDR2 is SASEGT in the germline V gene. The CDR3 runs to 16 residues. CDR3 sequence reads: CASSEGRLLGTDTQYF. The CDR3 nucleotides are TGTGCCAGCAGTGAAGGGAGGCTTCTCGGGACAGATACGCAGTATTTT.

This chain links TRBV9 with TRBJ1-2; tentatively, D is TRBD1 (6 bases). The CDR3 runs to 13 residues. V lost 1 base, J lost 5 bases, and 9 bases lay in between. Germline V gene lookup returns CDR1 SGDLS and CDR2 YYNGEE. CDR3 loop: CASSVRGHYGYTF. DNA of the CDR3: TGTGCCAGCAGCGTACGGGGGCATTATGGCTACACCTTC.

This chain links TRBV30 with TRBJ2-7; D might be TRBD2 (5 bases). This CDR3 is 16 amino acids long. The germline V and J ends were trimmed by 2 bases and 4 bases, with 21 bases remaining between them. Germline CDR1 and CDR2: GTSNPN and SVGIG (reference sequence). The CDR3 sequence: CAWSPHWGERLYEQYF. The CDR3 DNA is TGTGCCTGGAGTCCACATTGGGGAGAGCGATTGTACGAGCAGTACTTC.

V is TRBV18 and J is TRBJ1-4, with 7 bases matching TRBD1. The J segment lost 4 bases and the V segment lost 1 base, leaving 3 bases of the junction unmatched. The CDR3 covers 15 residues. Germline CDR1 KGHSH, CDR2 LQKENI. CDR3 nucleotides: TGTGCCAGCTCACCACAAGGGGGCTTTAATGAAAAACTGTTTTTT. Amino acids: CASSPQGGFNEKLFF.

The chain carries TRBV7-8 and TRBJ2-5; TRBD2 matches at 13 bases. Germline V gives CDR1 SGHVS, CDR2 FQNEAQ. This CDR3 is 16 amino acids long. With 5 bases clipped from V and 5 bases from J, the junction kept 8 bases outside the gene matches. The CDR3 region has the DNA TGTGCCAGCAGCGCCTGGACTAGCGGGAGTGGCGAGACCCAGTACTTC. Its protein product is CASSAWTSGSGETQYF.

This chain connects TRBV7-9 to TRBJ1-3; 7 positions agree with TRBD1. In germline, CDR1 is SEHNR, CDR2 FQNEAQ (reference sequence). The CDR3 is 15 amino acids. V dropped 3 bases and J dropped 2; count of bases not matched to a gene: 4. CDR3 sequence: CASSFTRGPGNTIYF. The CDR3 coding sequence is TGTGCCAGCAGCTTTACGAGGGGGCCTGGAAACACCATATATTTT. Full variable domain (remainder filled in from reference TRBV7-9 and TRBJ1-3): DTGVSQNPRHKITKRGQNVTFRCDPISEHNRLYWYRQTLGQGPEFLTYFQNEAQLEKSRLLSDRFSAERPKGSFSTLEIQRTEQGDSAMYLCASSFTRGPGNTIYFGEGSWLTVV.

The rearrangement links TRBV10-3 to TRBJ2-7; 9 bases agree with TRBD2. The germline V gene encodes CDR1 ENHRY and CDR2 SYGVKD. V lost 3 bases to trimming and J lost 0 bases; unmatched junction nucleotides: 6. The CDR3 is 16 amino acids. In DNA form, the CDR3 reads TGTGCCATCAGTGAAAGGCTAGCGGGGAGCTCCTACGAGCAGTACTTC. Residues: CAISERLAGSSYEQYF.

This rearrangement joins TRBV30 to TRBJ1-2; D ambiguous. The V gene's germline CDR1 is GTSNPN and CDR2 SVGIG (reference sequence). Deletions cut 3 bases from V and 0 bases from J, with 20 bases between. This CDR3 region has 17 residues. Here the CDR3 reads CAWRVRRKGDPNYGYTF. CDR3 bases: TGTGCCTGGAGGGTCCGCCGCAAGGGAGACCCTAACTATGGCTACACCTTC.

The rearrangement joins TRBV7-3 to TRBJ2-3; 8 bases agree with TRBD2. Germline-derived CDR1 and CDR2 are SGHTA and FQGTGA. This CDR3 comprises 17 residues. Trimming cost V 3 bases and J 2 bases; bases outside gene matches: 10. CDR3 region: CASSFRGRTTTTDTQYF. CDR3 coding DNA: TGTGCCAGCAGCTTCCGCGGGAGGACCACCACCACAGATACGCAGTATTTT.

This chain links TRBV7-3 with TRBJ2-1; D is tentatively TRBD1 or TRBD2 (5 bases each). Trimming pared 5 bases from V and 0 bases from J, leaving 11 bases between. The CDR3 spans 15 residues. The germline V gene has CDR1 SGHTA and CDR2 FQGTGA. The CDR3 region is CASSRGTVSYNEQFF. The CDR3 DNA reads TGTGCCAGCAGCCGAGGGACGGTCTCCTACAATGAGCAGTTCTTC.

The CDR3 protein is CASTRGLAGGLFTGELFF. The CDR3 nucleotides read TGTGCCAGTACCCGGGGACTAGCGGGAGGGCTTTTCACCGGGGAGCTGTTTTTT. The chain carries TRBV19 and TRBJ2-2; 16 bases are shared with TRBD2. The germline V gene has CDR1 LNHDA and CDR2 SQIVND (reference sequence). V trimming: 7 bases; J trimming: 4 bases; junction bases outside the gene matches: 9. The CDR3 length is 18 residues.

The table lists this clone with a few counts. The chain employs TRBV7-9 and TRBJ2-1, with D possibly TRBD2 on 5 matching bases. Trimming took 0 bases from V and 2 from J, leaving 5 bases between them. This CDR3 comprises 14 residues. Germline V gene sequence: CDR1 SEHNR, CDR2 FQNEAQ (reference sequence). The CDR3 loop reads CASSLAEAYNEQFF. CDR3 nucleotide sequence: TGTGCCAGCAGCTTAGCGGAGGCCTACAATGAGCAGTTCTTC.

The J gene is TRBJ1-4, the V gene TRBV28, with TRBD1 identical over 7 bases. Unmatched junction bases numbered 2, after V lost 7 bases and J lost 3 bases. Per the germline V gene, CDR1 is MDHEN and CDR2 is SYDVKM. The CDR3 contains 13 residues. CDR3 sequence: CASTTGPNEKLFF. DNA for the CDR3: TGTGCCAGCACGACAGGGCCTAATGAAAAACTGTTTTTT. Drawing the rest from reference TRBV28 and TRBJ1-4, the complete variable domain is DVKVTQSSRYLVKRTGEKVFLECVQDMDHENMFWYRQDPGLGLRLIYFSYDVKMKEKGDIPEGYSVSREKKERFSLILESASTNQTSMYLCASTTGPNEKLFFGSGTQLSVL.

This clone has a handful of counts. The chain links TRBV28 to TRBJ1-1, with D perhaps TRBD1 (5 bases). The V end was cut by 5 bases, the J end by 3 bases, with 13 bases between. The CDR3 has 14 amino acids. Germline V CDR1 and CDR2: MDHEN, SYDVKM. This CDR3 reads CASSTGDGYTEAFF. CDR3 in DNA: TGTGCCAGCAGTACGGGGGACGGTTACACTGAAGCTTTCTTT.

The chain joins TRBV19 to TRBJ2-7, with 7 bases lining up with TRBD1. Germline V CDR1 and CDR2: LNHDA, SQIVND (reference sequence). Trimming took 6 bases from V and 5 from J; bases not matched to a gene: 1. This CDR3 is built from 11 residues. CDR3 DNA sequence: TGTGCCAGTAGGACAGGGAACGAGCAGTACTTC. It encodes CASRTGNEQYF.

The chain couples TRBV5-1 to TRBJ1-1, with 11 bases identical to TRBD1. The CDR3 is 19 amino acids. Germline CDR1 SGHRS, CDR2 YFSETQ. With V trimmed by 1 base and J by 5 bases, 16 bases remained unmatched. The CDR3 nucleotides are TGCGCCAGCAGCTTGTTTCCGGCATCAGGACAGGGGGCAGGAACTGAAGCTTTCTTT. Translation: CASSLFPASGQGAGTEAFF.

V usage is TRBV15 and J usage is TRBJ2-5; D could derive from TRBD1 or TRBD2 (5 bases each). The CDR3 contains 13 residues. The germline V and J ends were trimmed by 5 bases and 5 bases, with 12 bases remaining between them. Germline V lookup: CDR1 LNHNV, CDR2 YYDKDF (reference sequence). The CDR3, as DNA: TGTGCCACCAGCGGGACCGGCATGGAGACCCAGTACTTC. Its protein is CATSGTGMETQYF.

About this clone itself: This sequence is one base from a far larger clone and is likely a read error. J is TRBJ1-5 and V is TRBV6-6; D is ambiguous. CDR3 length: 13 amino acids. Between the trimmed V and J ends, which lost 8 bases and 0 bases, there was a span of 8 bases. The germline gives CDR1 MNHNY, CDR2 SVGAGI (reference sequence). CDR3: CASGPVSNQPQHF. The CDR3 DNA follows: TGTGCCAGCGGGCCGGTTAGCAATCAGCCCCAGCATTTT.

The chain couples TRBV2 to TRBJ1-4; D is ambiguous. Germline V gene sequence: CDR1 SNHLY, CDR2 FYNNEI. The V gene lost 5 bases and the J gene lost 8 bases, with 12 bases spanning the gap. The CDR3 is 13 amino acids. CDR3 nucleotide sequence: TGTGCCAGCAGTACAGTTTGGGGAGAAAAACTGTTTTTT. It translates to CASSTVWGEKLFF.

This clone was observed a few times. The chain carries TRBV5-5 and TRBJ1-5; D ambiguous. This CDR3 has 13 amino acids. From germline, CDR1 is SGHKS and CDR2 YYEKEE (reference sequence). Trimming took off 2 bases at V and 7 bases at J, with 10 bases between the two ends. Here the CDR3 reads CASSLVERQPQHF. CDR3 coding DNA: TGTGCCAGCAGCTTAGTGGAGAGGCAGCCCCAGCATTTT.

The V and J genes are TRBV10-3 and TRBJ2-1, with 9 bases identical to TRBD2. Germline V CDR1 and CDR2: ENHRY, SYGVKD. The CDR3 runs to 14 residues. After removal of 6 bases from V and 9 bases from J, the junction contained 9 bases not matched to a gene. CDR3 coding DNA: TGTGCCATCAGGCGCGGGGGGGAGCACGTTGAGCAGTTCTTC. Its translation: CAIRRGGEHVEQFF.

This chain uses TRBV19 with TRBJ1-3, with D unclear. Trimming stripped 1 base from V and 3 bases from J, with 7 bases between. Germline V gene data show CDR1 as LNHDA and CDR2 as SQIVND (reference sequence). The CDR3 has 14 amino acids. CDR3 in amino acids: CASSIGQHGNTIYF. CDR3 nucleotides: TGTGCCAGTAGTATAGGTCAACATGGAAACACCATATATTTT. The full variable domain, its missing parts supplied by reference TRBV19 and TRBJ1-3, is DGGITQSPKYLFRKEGQNVTLSCEQNLNHDAMYWYRQDPGQGLRLIYYSQIVNDFQKGDIAEGYSVSREKKESFPLTVTSAQKNPTAFYLCASSIGQHGNTIYFGEGSWLTVV.